These 17 T cell receptor beta chains were all obtained from the same sample, sequenced in a study of shared clonotypes between healthy human individuals. The repertoire was sequenced with immunoSEQ multiplex PCR; TCRdb's copy has only in-frame clones and lacks some. The sample lists 1.4 million or so clones; 98% were seen once. The sequencing sample was made of naive CD4+ T cells sorted from blood. Subset noted: CD45RA+ positively selected. The origin of the receptors is a man aged 30-40 years in good health.

The gene calls are TRBV30 and TRBJ2-3; TRBD2 aligns across 7 bases. Germline CDR1 GTSNPN, CDR2 SVGIG (reference sequence). V shed 5 bases, J shed 4 bases, and the junction held 6 bases outside the gene matches. The CDR3 totals 13 residues. CDR3 sequence reads: CAWGGSSADTQYF. DNA of the CDR3: TGTGCCTGGGGCGGGAGTAGCGCAGATACGCAGTATTTT.

Comments on this clone: Distinct nucleotide sequences in the sample also encode this CDR3. V is TRBV5-1 and J is TRBJ2-1, with TRBD2 identical over 9 bases. Germline V CDR1 and CDR2: SGHRS, YFSETQ. This CDR3 comprises 15 residues. With 1 base clipped from V and 2 bases from J, the junction kept 1 base outside the gene matches. The CDR3 DNA reads TGCGCCAGCAGCTTGCGACTAGCGGCCTACAATGAGCAGTTCTTC. Protein sequence: CASSLRLAAYNEQFF.

This chain connects TRBV18 to TRBJ1-5; D is unclear. Trimming pared 3 bases from V and 4 bases from J, leaving 10 bases between. Germline V gives CDR1 KGHSH, CDR2 LQKENI. The CDR3 loop spans 14 amino acids. CDR3 DNA: TGTGCCAGCTCACCGGCACAGCTGAATCAGCCCCAGCATTTT. Translating gives CASSPAQLNQPQHF.

This clone was seen only once. This sequence joins TRBV7-6 and TRBJ2-3; tentative D call: TRBD2 (6 bases). V lost 0 bases, J lost 14 bases, and 15 bases lay in between. The CDR3 is made up of 13 amino acids. In germline, CDR1 is SGHVS, CDR2 FNYEAQ. CDR3 sequence: CASSLASGTEPYF. For the CDR3, the DNA is TGTGCCAGCAGCTTAGCCTCCGGGACTGAGCCGTATTTT.

CDR3: CASSMRLIPQLFDAFF. The CDR3 DNA follows: TGTGCCAGTAGTATGAGACTTATCCCTCAACTCTTTGATGCTTTCTTT. The gene calls are TRBV19 and TRBJ1-1; the D is unclear. The CDR3 totals 16 residues. Germline assignment: CDR1 LNHDA and CDR2 SQIVND (reference sequence). V was clipped by 3 bases and J by 11 bases, with 25 bases between them.

This chain links TRBV5-6 with TRBJ2-7, with 7 bases lining up with TRBD2. The J segment lost 3 bases and the V segment lost 1 base, leaving 7 bases of the junction unmatched. Germline V gene sequence: CDR1 SGHDT, CDR2 YYEEEE. The CDR3 totals 15 residues. CDR3 bases: TGTGCCAGCAGCTTGCGGGGGGAGGGTTACTACGAGCAGTACTTC. Protein: CASSLRGEGYYEQYF.

Of note for this clone: Distinct nucleotide sequences in the sample also encode this CDR3. The chain couples TRBV5-1 to TRBJ2-7; 8 bases map to TRBD1. Germline CDR1 reads SGHRS; CDR2 reads YFSETQ. With V trimmed by 4 bases and J by 6 bases, 9 bases remained unmatched. The CDR3 length is 14 residues. CDR3: CASSLEARGREQYF. The CDR3 DNA sequence: TGCGCCAGCAGCCTCGAGGCCAGGGGGCGCGAGCAGTACTTC.

The V and J genes are TRBV7-2 and TRBJ1-2, with unresolved D. The germline V gene has CDR1 SGHTA and CDR2 FQGNSA. Trimming left V 5 bases short and J 8 bases short, with 12 bases between. The length of the CDR3 is 12 residues. CDR3 in amino acids: CASSTRALGYTF. CDR3 DNA: TGTGCCAGCAGCACAAGGGCCCTGGGCTACACCTTC.

This clone came up once. This sequence joins TRBV2 and TRBJ1-5, with no clear D. Germline CDR1 and CDR2: SNHLY and FYNNEI. V dropped 2 bases and J dropped 5 bases, with 10 bases sitting between them. This CDR3 comprises 14 residues. CDR3: CASSERVEHQPQHF. The CDR3, as DNA: TGTGCCAGCAGTGAAAGGGTAGAACATCAGCCCCAGCATTTT.

This clone occurred once. V is TRBV19 and J is TRBJ1-5, with 9 bases identical to TRBD1. Germline V gene sequence: CDR1 LNHDA, CDR2 SQIVND (reference sequence). V gave up 5 bases and J gave up 7 bases; unmatched junction bases: 9. The CDR3 runs 15 residues. CDR3 DNA sequence: TGTGCCAGTAGTCTCAACAGGGGGCGCGGGCAGCCCCAGCATTTT. This sequence encodes CASSLNRGRGQPQHF.

The chain combines TRBV28 with TRBJ1-2, with 10 bases aligning to TRBD1. The length of the CDR3 is 13 residues. Trimming cost V 5 bases and J 9 bases; bases outside gene matches: 6. Germline V gene sequence: CDR1 MDHEN, CDR2 SYDVKM. CDR3 nucleotide sequence: TGTGCCAGCAGTCTTGGACAGGGGGGACGCTACACCTTC. Translation: CASSLGQGGRYTF.

The chain carries TRBV2 and TRBJ1-5; TRBD1 aligns across 11 bases. J gave up 5 bases and V 7 bases, and 7 bases lay outside the gene matches. The CDR3 sequence is 15 residues long. The germline gives CDR1 SNHLY, CDR2 FYNNEI. Here the CDR3 reads CASTGTGGRDQPQHF. Here the CDR3 DNA reads TGTGCCAGCACCGGGACAGGGGGAAGGGATCAGCCCCAGCATTTT. The entire variable domain, with the rest obtained from reference TRBV2 and TRBJ1-5, is as follows: EPEVTQTPSHQVTQMGQEVILRCVPISNHLYFYWYRQILGQKVEFLVSFYNNEISEKSEIFDDQFSVERPDGSNFTLKIRSTKLEDSAMYFCASTGTGGRDQPQHFGDGTRLSIL.

The chain is built from TRBV29-1 and TRBJ2-7; the match to TRBD1 covers 9 bases. The CDR3 has 15 amino acids. V gave up 4 bases and J gave up 2 bases; unmatched junction bases: 9. Germline CDR1 reads SQVTM; CDR2 reads ANQGSEA. The CDR3 region has the DNA TGCAGCGTTGTCACCGTGGGACAGGGAGCCTACGAGCAGTACTTC. Its protein product is CSVVTVGQGAYEQYF.

About this clone: Other DNA sequences of this sample code for an identical CDR3. The CDR3 loop reads CASSLERPQETQYF. As DNA, the CDR3 is TGTGCCAGCAGCTTGGAGAGACCTCAAGAGACCCAGTACTTC. This chain links TRBV5-4 with TRBJ2-5, with D uncertain. With 0 bases removed from V and 2 bases from J, the gap between germline ends came to 8 bases. The germline CDR1 and CDR2 sequences are SGHNT and YYREEE (reference sequence). This CDR3 is 14 amino acids long.

The V call is TRBV15, the J call TRBJ2-7; D might be TRBD2 (5 bases). The CDR3 is 14 amino acids. Trimming left V 0 bases short and J 2 bases short, with 8 bases between. From germline, CDR1 is LNHNV and CDR2 YYDKDF (reference sequence). Here the CDR3 DNA reads TGTGCCACCAGCAGAGATGAGGGCACCTACGAGCAGTACTTC. It is translated as CATSRDEGTYEQYF.

The rearrangement uses TRBV6-6 and TRBJ2-2; possible D gene TRBD1, 5 bases. There are 13 residues in the CDR3. Germline CDR1 is MNHNY and CDR2 is SVGAGI (reference sequence). V was clipped by 4 bases and J by 7 bases, with 10 bases between them. The CDR3 spells CASSSIRGGELFF. The CDR3 DNA is TGTGCCAGCAGTTCCATAAGGGGCGGGGAGCTGTTTTTT.

The chain couples TRBV30 to TRBJ1-1; 8 bases line up with TRBD1. This CDR3 has 13 residues. Germline V gives CDR1 GTSNPN, CDR2 SVGIG (reference sequence). Germline trimming cut 3 bases from V and 4 bases from J; bases unmatched to any gene: 4. The CDR3 reads CAWRRTGTTEAFF. CDR3 DNA: TGTGCCTGGAGAAGGACAGGGACCACTGAAGCTTTCTTT.